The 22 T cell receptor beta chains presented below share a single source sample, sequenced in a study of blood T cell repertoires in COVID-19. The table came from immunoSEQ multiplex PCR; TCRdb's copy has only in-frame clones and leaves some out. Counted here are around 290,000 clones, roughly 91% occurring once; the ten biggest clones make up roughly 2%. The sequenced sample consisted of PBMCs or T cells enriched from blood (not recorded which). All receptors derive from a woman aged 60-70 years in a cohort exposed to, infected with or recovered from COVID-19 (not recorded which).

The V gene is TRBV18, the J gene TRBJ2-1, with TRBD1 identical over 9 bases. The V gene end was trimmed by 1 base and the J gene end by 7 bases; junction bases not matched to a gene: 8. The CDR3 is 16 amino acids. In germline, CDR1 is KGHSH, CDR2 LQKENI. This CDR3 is CASSPLWTGETNEQFF. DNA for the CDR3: TGTGCCAGCTCACCACTATGGACAGGGGAGACTAATGAGCAGTTCTTC.

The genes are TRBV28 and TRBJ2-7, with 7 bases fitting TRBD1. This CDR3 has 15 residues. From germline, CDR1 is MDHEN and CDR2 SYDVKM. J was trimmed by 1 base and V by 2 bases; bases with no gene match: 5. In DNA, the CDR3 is TGTGCCAGCAGTTTAGCAGGGGGACCTTCCTACGAGCAGTACTTC. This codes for CASSLAGGPSYEQYF.

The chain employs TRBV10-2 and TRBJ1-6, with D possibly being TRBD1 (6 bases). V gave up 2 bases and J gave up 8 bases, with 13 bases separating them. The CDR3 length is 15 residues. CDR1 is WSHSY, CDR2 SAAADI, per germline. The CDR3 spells CASSEIGGYDSPLHF. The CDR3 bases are TGCGCCAGCAGTGAGATAGGGGGATATGATTCACCCCTCCACTTT.

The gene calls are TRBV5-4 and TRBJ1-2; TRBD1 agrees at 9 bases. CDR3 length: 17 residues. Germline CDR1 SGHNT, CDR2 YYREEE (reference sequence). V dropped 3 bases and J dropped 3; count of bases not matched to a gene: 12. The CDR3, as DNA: TGTGCCAGCAGCTCCCTCCGGTCGGACAGGGGATACTATGGCTACACCTTC. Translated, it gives CASSSLRSDRGYYGYTF.

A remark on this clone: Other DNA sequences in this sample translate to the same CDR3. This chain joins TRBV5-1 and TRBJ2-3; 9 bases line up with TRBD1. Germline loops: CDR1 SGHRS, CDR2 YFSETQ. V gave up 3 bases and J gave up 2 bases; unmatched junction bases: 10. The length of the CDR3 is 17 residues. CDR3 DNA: TGCGCCAGCAGCTCTCCTCCGGGACAGGGATTCACAGATACGCAGTATTTT. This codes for CASSSPPGQGFTDTQYF.

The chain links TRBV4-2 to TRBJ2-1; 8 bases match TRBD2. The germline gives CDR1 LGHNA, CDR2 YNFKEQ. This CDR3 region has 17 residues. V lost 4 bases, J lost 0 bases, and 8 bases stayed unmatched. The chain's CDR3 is CASSLTLAGSSYNEQFF. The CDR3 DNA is TGTGCCAGCAGCCTGACCTTAGCGGGGAGCTCCTACAATGAGCAGTTCTTC.

The CDR3 DNA sequence: TGCGCCAGCAGCTTGGTCGGCGGGACCGGCGGGGAGCTGTTTTTT. This gives the protein CASSLVGGTGGELFF. The rearrangement joins TRBV5-1 to TRBJ2-2; tentatively, D is TRBD2 (6 bases). The V gene's germline CDR1 is SGHRS and CDR2 YFSETQ. This CDR3 region has 15 residues. Trimming left V 0 bases short and J 7 bases short, with 13 bases between.

The CDR3 loop is CASKAGGGSYNEQFF. In DNA, the CDR3 is TGTGCCAGCAAAGCGGGAGGGGGAAGCTACAATGAGCAGTTCTTC. This chain links TRBV6-5 with TRBJ2-1; 10 bases fit TRBD2. V lost 7 bases to trimming and J lost 3 bases; unmatched junction nucleotides: 6. Germline-derived CDR1 and CDR2 are MNHEY and SVGAGI. There are 15 residues in the CDR3.

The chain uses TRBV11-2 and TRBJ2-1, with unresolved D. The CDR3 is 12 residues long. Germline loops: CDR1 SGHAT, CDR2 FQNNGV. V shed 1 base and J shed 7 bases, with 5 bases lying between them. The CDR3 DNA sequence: TGTGCCAGCAGCTTAGCCGGGAATGAGCAGTTCTTC. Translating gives CASSLAGNEQFF. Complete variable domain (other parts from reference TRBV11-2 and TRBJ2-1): EAGVAQSPRYKIIEKRQSVAFWCNPISGHATLYWYQQILGQGPKLLIQFQNNGVVDDSQLPKDRFSAERLKGVDSTLKIQPAKLEDSAVYLCASSLAGNEQFFGPGTRLTVL.

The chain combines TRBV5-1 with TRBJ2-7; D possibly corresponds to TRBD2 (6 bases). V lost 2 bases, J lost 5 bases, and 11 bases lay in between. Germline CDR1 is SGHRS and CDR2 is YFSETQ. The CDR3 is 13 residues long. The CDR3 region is CASSFSREDEQYF. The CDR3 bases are TGCGCCAGCAGCTTTTCTAGGGAGGACGAGCAGTACTTC.

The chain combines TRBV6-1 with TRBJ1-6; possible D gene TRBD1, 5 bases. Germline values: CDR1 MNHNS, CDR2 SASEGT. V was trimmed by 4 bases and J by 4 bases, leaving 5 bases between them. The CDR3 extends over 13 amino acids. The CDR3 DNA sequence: TGTGCCAGCAGTGGACAGTATAATTCACCCCTCCACTTT. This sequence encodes CASSGQYNSPLHF.

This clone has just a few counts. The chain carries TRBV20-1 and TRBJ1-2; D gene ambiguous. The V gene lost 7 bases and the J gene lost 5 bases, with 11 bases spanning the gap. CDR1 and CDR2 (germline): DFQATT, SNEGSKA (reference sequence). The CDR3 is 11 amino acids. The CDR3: CSGPGSYGYTF. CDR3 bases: TGCAGTGGTCCCGGGTCTTATGGCTACACCTTC.

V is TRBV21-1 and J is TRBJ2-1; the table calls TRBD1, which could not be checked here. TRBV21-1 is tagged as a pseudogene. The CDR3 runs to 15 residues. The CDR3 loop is CASSTENRGRDEQFF. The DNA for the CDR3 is TGTGCCAGCAGCACAGAAAACAGGGGGCGGGATGAGCAGTTCTTC.

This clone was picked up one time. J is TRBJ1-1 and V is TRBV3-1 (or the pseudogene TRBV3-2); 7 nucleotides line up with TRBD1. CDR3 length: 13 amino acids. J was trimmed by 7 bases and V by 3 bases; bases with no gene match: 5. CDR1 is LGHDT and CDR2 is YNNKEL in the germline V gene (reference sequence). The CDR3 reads CASSQVSGGEAFF. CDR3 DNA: TGTGCCAGCAGCCAGGTTTCAGGGGGTGAAGCTTTCTTT.

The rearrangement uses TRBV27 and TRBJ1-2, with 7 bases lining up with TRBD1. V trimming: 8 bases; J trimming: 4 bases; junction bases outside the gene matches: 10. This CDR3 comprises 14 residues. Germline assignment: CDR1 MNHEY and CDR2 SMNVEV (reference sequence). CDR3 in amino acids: CASRKPGQLYGYTF. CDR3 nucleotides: TGTGCCAGCCGTAAACCGGGACAGCTCTATGGCTACACCTTC.

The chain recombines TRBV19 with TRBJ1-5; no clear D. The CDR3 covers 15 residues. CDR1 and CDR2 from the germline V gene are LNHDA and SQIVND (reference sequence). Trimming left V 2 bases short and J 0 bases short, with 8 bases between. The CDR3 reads CASSIRGNSNQPQHF. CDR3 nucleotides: TGTGCCAGTAGTATACGAGGGAATAGCAATCAGCCCCAGCATTTT.

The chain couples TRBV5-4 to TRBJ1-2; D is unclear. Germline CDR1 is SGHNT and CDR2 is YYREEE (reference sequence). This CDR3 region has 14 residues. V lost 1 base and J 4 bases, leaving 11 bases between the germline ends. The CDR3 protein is CASSLRGPFYGYTF. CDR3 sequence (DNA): TGTGCCAGCAGCTTGCGTGGCCCGTTCTATGGCTACACCTTC. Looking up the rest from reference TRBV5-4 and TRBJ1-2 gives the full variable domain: ETGVTQSPTHLIKTRGQQVTLRCSSQSGHNTVSWYQQALGQGPQFIFQYYREEENGRGNFPPRFSGLQFPNYSSELNVNALELDDSALYLCASSLRGPFYGYTFGSGTRLTVV.

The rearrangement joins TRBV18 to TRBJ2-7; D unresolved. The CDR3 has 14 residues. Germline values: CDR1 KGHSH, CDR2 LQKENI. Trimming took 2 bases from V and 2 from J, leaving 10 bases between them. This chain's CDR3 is CASSPVWPTYEQYF. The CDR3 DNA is TGTGCCAGCTCACCAGTTTGGCCCACCTACGAGCAGTACTTC.

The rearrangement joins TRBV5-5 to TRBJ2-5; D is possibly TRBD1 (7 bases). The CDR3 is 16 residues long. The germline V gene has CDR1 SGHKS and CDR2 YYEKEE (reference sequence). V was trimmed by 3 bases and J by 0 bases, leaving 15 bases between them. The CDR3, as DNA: TGTGCCAGCAGCTGGGGGGACAGAGTGTACCAAGAGACCCAGTACTTC. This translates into CASSWGDRVYQETQYF.

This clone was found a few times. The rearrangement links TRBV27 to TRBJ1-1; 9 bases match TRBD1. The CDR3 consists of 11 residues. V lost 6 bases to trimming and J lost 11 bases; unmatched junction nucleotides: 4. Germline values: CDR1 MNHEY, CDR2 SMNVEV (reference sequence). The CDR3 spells CASSPDRGAFF. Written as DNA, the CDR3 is TGTGCCAGCAGCCCGGACAGGGGCGCTTTCTTT.

CDR3 sequence reads: CASSAGPEGTQYF. The CDR3 DNA reads as TGCGCCAGCAGCGCCGGGCCAGAGGGTACGCAGTATTTT. The V gene is TRBV5-1, the J gene TRBJ2-3, with D possibly TRBD2 on 5 matching bases. The V end lost 4 bases, the J end lost 8 bases, and 14 bases lay between the germline ends. The CDR3 loop spans 13 amino acids. Germline-derived CDR1 and CDR2 are SGHRS and YFSETQ.

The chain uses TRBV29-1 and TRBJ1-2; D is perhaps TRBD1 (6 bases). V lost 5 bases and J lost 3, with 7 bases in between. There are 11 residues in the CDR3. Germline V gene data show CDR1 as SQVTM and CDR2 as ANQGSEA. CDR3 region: CSVNRDYGYTF. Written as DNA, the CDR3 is TGCAGCGTTAACAGGGACTATGGCTACACCTTC.